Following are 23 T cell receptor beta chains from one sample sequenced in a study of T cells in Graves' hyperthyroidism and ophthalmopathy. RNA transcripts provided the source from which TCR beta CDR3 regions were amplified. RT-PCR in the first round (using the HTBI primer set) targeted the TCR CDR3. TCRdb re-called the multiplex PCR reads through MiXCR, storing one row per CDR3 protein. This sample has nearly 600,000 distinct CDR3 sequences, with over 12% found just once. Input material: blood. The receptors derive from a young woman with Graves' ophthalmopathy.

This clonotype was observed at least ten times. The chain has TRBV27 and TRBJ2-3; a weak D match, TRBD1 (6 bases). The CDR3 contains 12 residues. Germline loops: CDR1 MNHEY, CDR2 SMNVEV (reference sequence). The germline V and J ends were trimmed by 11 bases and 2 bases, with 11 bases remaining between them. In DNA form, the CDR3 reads TGTGCCTCCGAGGGGGACACAGATACGCAGTATTTT. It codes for CASEGDTDTQYF.

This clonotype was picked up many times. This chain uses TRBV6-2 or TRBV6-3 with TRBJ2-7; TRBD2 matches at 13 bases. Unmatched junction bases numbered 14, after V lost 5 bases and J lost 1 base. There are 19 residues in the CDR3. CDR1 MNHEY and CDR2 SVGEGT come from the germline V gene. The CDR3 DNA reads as TGTGCCAGCAGTCCGCGCTTAACTAGCGGGAGGGCCTTATCCTACGAGCAGTACTTC. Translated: CASSPRLTSGRALSYEQYF.

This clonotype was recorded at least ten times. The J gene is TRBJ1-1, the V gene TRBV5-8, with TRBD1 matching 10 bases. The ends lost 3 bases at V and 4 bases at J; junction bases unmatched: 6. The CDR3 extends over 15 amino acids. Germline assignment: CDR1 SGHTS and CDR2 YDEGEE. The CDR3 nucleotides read TGTGCCAGCAGCTCGGGACAGGGGTGGGGCACTGAAGCTTTCTTT. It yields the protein CASSSGQGWGTEAFF.

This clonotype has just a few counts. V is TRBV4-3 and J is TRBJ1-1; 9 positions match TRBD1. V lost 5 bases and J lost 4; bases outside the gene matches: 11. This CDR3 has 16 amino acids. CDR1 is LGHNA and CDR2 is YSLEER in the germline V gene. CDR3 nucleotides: TGCGCCAGCAGCAGGGAGCCTCGGGACAGGGTCACTGAAGCTTTCTTT. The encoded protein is CASSREPRDRVTEAFF.

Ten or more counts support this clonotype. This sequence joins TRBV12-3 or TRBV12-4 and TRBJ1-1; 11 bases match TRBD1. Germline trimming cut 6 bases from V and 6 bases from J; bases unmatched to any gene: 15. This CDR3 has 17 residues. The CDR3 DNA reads TGTGCCAGCAGCCAAATAGGCCGGGGACAGGGGGAAGCTGAAGCTTTCTTT. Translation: CASSQIGRGQGEAEAFF.

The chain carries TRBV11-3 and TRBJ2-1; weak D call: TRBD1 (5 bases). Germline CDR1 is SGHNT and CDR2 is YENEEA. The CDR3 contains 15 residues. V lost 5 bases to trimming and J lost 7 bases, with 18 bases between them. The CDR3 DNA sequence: TGTGCCAGCAGCATTCGGCAGGGCCTGCCAAATGAGCAGTTCTTC. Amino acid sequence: CASSIRQGLPNEQFF.

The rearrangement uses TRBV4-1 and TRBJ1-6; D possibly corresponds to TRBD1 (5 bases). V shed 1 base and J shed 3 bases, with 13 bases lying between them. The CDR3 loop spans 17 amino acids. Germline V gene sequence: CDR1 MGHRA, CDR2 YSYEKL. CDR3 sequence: CASSQVTGTGYNSPLHF. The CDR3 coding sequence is TGCGCCAGCAGCCAAGTTACCGGGACGGGCTATAATTCACCCCTCCACTTT.

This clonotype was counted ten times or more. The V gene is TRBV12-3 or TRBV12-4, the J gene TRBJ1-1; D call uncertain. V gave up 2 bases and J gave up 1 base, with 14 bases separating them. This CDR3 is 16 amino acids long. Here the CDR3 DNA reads TGTGCCAGCAGTTTATCCTACCGGTTCAAGAACACTGAAGCTTTCTTT. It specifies CASSLSYRFKNTEAFF.

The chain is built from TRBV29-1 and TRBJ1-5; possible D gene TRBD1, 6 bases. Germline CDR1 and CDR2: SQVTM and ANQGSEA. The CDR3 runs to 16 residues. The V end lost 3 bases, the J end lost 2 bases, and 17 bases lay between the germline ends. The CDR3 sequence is CSVDKGGGDGNQPQHF. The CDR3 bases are TGCAGCGTTGACAAGGGGGGGGGGGATGGCAATCAGCCCCAGCATTTT.

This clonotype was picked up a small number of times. The CDR3 region has the DNA TGTGCCAGCAGCTTAATCTACGCGGGATTCACTAGCGTGGAGACCCAGTACTTC. Amino acid sequence: CASSLIYAGFTSVETQYF. The gene calls are TRBV13 and TRBJ2-5; TRBD2 matches at 7 bases. V lost 2 bases and J lost 5; bases outside the gene matches: 17. Germline V CDR1 and CDR2: PRHDT, FYEKMQ (reference sequence). The length of the CDR3 is 18 residues.

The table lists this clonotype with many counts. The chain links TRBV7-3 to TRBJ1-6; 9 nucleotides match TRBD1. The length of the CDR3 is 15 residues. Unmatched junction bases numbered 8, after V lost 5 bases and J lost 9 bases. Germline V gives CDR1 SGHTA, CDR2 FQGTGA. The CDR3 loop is CASSKRGQGTSPLHF. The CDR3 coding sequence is TGTGCCAGCAGCAAAAGGGGACAGGGAACTTCACCCCTCCACTTT.

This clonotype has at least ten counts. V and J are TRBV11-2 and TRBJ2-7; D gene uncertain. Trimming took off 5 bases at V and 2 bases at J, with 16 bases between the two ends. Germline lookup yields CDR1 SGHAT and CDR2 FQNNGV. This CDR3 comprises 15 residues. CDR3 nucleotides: TGTGCCAGCAGCCCCCCCAACGACGGAACCTACGAGCAGTACTTC. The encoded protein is CASSPPNDGTYEQYF.

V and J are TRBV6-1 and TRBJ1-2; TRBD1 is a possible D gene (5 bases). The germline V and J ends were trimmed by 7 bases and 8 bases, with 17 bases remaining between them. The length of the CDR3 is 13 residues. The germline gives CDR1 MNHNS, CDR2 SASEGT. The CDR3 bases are TGTGCCAGCACCAACCCGGCGGCAGGGGGCTACACCTTC. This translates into CASTNPAAGGYTF.

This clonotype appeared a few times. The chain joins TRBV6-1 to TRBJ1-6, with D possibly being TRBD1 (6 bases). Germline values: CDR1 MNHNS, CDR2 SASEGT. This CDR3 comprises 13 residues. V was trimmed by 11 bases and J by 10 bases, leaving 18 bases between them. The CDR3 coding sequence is TGTGCCTGCACTGAGGGGGGGGGATCACCCCTCCACTTT. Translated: CACTEGGGSPLHF.

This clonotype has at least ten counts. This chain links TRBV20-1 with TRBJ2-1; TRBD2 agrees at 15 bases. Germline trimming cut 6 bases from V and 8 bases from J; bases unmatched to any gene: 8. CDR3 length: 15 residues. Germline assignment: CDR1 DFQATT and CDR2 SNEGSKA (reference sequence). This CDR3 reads CSARTSGREVDEQFF. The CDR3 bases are TGCAGTGCGCGGACTAGCGGGAGGGAGGTCGATGAGCAGTTCTTC.

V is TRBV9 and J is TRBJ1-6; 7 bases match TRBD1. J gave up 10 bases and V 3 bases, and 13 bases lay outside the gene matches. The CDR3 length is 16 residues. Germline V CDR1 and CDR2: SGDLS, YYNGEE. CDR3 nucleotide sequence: TGTGCCAGCAGCGCAGGGGGGGAGTCTTGGGGCTCACCCCTCCACTTT. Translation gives CASSAGGESWGSPLHF.

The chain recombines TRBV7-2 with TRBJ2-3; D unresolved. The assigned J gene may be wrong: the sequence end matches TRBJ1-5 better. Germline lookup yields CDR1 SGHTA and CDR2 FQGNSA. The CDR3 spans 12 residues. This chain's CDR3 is CASSPNTDTQHF. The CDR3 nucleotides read TGTGCCAGCAGCCCAAACACAGATACGCAGCATTTT.

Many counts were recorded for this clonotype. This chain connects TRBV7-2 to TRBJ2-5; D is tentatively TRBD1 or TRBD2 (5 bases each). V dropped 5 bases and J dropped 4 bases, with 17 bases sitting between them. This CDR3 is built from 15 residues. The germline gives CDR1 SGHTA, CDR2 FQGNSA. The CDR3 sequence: CASSPTRGSRETQYF. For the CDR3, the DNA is TGTGCCAGCAGCCCCACGAGGGGTAGCAGAGAGACCCAGTACTTC. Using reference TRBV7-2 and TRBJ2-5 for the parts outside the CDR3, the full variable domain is GAGVSQSPSNKVTEKGKDVELRCDPISGHTALYWYRQSLGQGLEFLIYFQGNSAPDKSGLPSDRFSAERTGGSVSTLTIQRTQQEDSAVYLCASSPTRGSRETQYFGPGTRLLVL.

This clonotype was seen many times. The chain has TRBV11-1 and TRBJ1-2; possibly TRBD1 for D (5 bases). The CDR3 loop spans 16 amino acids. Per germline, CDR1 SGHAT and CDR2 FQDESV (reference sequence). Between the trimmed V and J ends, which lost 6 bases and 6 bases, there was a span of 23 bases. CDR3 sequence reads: CASSSDRGRVTNGYTF. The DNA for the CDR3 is TGTGCCAGCAGTTCAGATCGGGGCAGGGTAACGAATGGCTACACCTTC.

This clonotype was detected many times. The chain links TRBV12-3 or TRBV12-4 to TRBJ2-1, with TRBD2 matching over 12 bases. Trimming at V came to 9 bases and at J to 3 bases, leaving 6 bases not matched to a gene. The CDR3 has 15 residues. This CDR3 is CASCSGLAGYNEQFF. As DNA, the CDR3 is TGTGCCAGTTGTTCGGGACTAGCGGGCTACAATGAGCAGTTCTTC.

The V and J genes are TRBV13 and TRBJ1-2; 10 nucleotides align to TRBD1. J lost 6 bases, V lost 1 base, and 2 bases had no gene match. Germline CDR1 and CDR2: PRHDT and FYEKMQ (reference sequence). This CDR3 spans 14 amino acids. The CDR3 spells CASSLEDRGDGYTF. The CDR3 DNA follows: TGTGCCAGCAGCTTAGAGGACAGGGGGGATGGCTACACCTTC. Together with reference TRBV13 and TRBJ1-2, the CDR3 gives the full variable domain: AAGVIQSPRHLIKEKRETATLKCYPIPRHDTVYWYQQGPGQDPQFLISFYEKMQSDKGSIPDRFSAQQFSDYHSELNMSSLELGDSALYFCASSLEDRGDGYTFGSGTRLTVV.

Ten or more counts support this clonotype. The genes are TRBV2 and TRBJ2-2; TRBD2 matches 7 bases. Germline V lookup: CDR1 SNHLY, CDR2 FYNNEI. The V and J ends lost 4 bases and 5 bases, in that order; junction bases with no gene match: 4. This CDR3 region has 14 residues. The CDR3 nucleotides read TGTGCCAGCAGTGTGGCGGGGGTAACCGGGGAGCTGTTTTTT. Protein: CASSVAGVTGELFF.

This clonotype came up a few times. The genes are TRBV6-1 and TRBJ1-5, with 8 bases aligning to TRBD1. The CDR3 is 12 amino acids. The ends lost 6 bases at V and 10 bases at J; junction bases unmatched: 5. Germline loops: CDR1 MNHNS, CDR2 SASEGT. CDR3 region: CASRDRGSPQHF. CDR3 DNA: TGTGCCAGCAGAGACAGGGGTTCACCCCAGCATTTT.